The present entry profiles one T cell receptor (beta chain) with its context. The sample comes from a study of blood T cell repertoires in COVID-19. About the study: COVID-19 samples, acute and convalescent, were from the United States, Italy and Spain. The analysed material was cDNA or gDNA that came from T cells, B-cell-depleted T cells, or PBMCs.

V lost 0 bases and J lost 3, with 21 bases in between. Germline V gene sequence: CDR1 SGHRS, CDR2 YFSETQ. The CDR3 covers 18 residues. As processed by the authors: From reference gene primer amplification, estimates of nucleated cell counts were derived. Repertoires were generated with immunoSEQ multiplex PCR, while TCRdb's copy carries only in-frame clones and drops some. Clonal size and the V and J genes are those of that table, whereas D and trimming came from the DNA. This sample has around 150,000 clones; 70% to 85% occur once, and the top ten carry approximately 22%. Sequencing input: peripheral blood. This receptor was taken from a woman older than 75 with acute or convalescent COVID-19. The genes are TRBV5-1 and TRBJ1-1, with D maybe TRBD1 (5 bases). The CDR3 is CASSLARGFWGEDTEAFF. CDR3 DNA: TGCGCCAGCAGCTTGGCTCGCGGTTTCTGGGGGGAGGACACTGAAGCTTTCTTT.